This T cell receptor (beta chain) was profiled in a study of spatial heterogeneity in lung cancer. Study in general: The mean occurrence of each unique TCR and UMI combination in raw reads exceeded eight.

Indicated time point: sample taken at primary tumor resection. The study sequenced unsorted whole RNA from tumor, nontumor lung or frozen PBMC. Study-level points and caveats: Counts that tracked tumor mutation counts were those of expanded intratumoral alpha and beta TCRs.

Every TCR cDNA molecule carried a tag that served as a unique molecular identifier. TCRdb reprocessed the 5' RACE reads via MiXCR and lists one record per CDR3 protein. The profile shows over 25,000 distinct CDR3 sequences, more than 5.5% of them singletons. This clonotype was recorded many times. Antigen unknown. From germline, CDR1 is MDHEN and CDR2 SYDVKM. V lost 2 bases, J lost 9 bases, and 4 bases stayed unmatched. The CDR3 extends over 14 amino acids. This TCR derives from a male donor with early-stage non-small cell lung cancer. The sample here was lung tumor tissue, taken at surgery. The J gene is TRBJ1-4, the V gene TRBV28; 9 nucleotides match TRBD1. CDR3: CASSLRDRVKKLFF. CDR3 coding DNA: TGTGCCAGCAGTTTAAGGGACAGGGTTAAAAAACTGTTTTTT.